What follows describes a single T cell receptor beta chain. The sample originates from a study of cytomegalovirus exposure and HLA in healthy donors. Some clones are missing from TCRdb's copy, which holds only in-frame ones; the method was immunoSEQ multiplex PCR. Found here are hundreds of thousands of clones, 70% to 90% of them singletons; the top ten hold around 1.2%. CDR3 length: 13 amino acids. V was trimmed by 2 bases and J by 1 base, leaving 5 bases between them. Germline CDR1 and CDR2: SNHLY and FYNNEI. The clonotype was recovered from a young woman in good health and CMV-seropositive. Source material: PBMCs. The gene calls are TRBV2 and TRBJ1-2; D gene ambiguous. In DNA, the CDR3 is TGTGCCAGCAGTGAATCTGTTAACTATGGCTACACCTTC. Amino acid sequence: CASSESVNYGYTF.